One and the same sample provided the 22 T cell receptor beta chains below, sequenced in a study of early T cells in non-severe SARS-CoV-2 infection. TCRdb called the 5' RACE reads again in MiXCR, with one record for every CDR3 protein. The top ten clones hold more than 1.1% of a sample with roughly 20,000 distinct CDR3 sequences, 4% of them seen once. Sequenced input: whole blood. Every receptor here comes from an adult who was a healthcare worker with PCR-confirmed SARS-CoV-2 infection or an uninfected control (not recorded which).

At least ten counts were recorded for this clonotype. The V and J genes are TRBV30 and TRBJ1-1, with 7 nucleotides matching TRBD1. Germline CDR1 reads GTSNPN; CDR2 reads SVGIG (reference sequence). CDR3 length: 13 residues. J gave up 4 bases and V 4 bases, and 6 bases lay outside the gene matches. CDR3 sequence (DNA): TGTGCCTGGACACCACAGGGGATCACTGAAGCTTTCTTT. Protein product: CAWTPQGITEAFF.

The chain combines TRBV12-3 or TRBV12-4 with TRBJ1-4; 7 bases line up with TRBD1. The trim removed 6 bases at V and 8 bases at J, leaving 12 bases unmatched. The length of the CDR3 is 15 residues. CDR3 DNA sequence: TGTGCCAGCAGCCCCCCGGGCAGGGGGTGGGAAAAACTGTTTTTT. Encoded protein: CASSPPGRGWEKLFF.

J is TRBJ2-7 and V is TRBV6-6; D remains ambiguous. The CDR3 has 16 residues. Trimming left V 8 bases short and J 0 bases short, with 20 bases between. The germline CDR1 and CDR2 sequences are MNHNY and SVGAGI (reference sequence). The DNA of the CDR3 is TGTGCCAGCGGGGAACGGGCCTCCAAAAGCTCCTACGAGCAGTACTTC. Translating it yields CASGERASKSSYEQYF.

The rearrangement links TRBV3-1 to TRBJ1-6; D remains ambiguous. The CDR3 loop spans 12 amino acids. Per germline, CDR1 LGHDT and CDR2 YNNKEL (reference sequence). The V end was cut by 0 bases, the J end by 14 bases, with 8 bases between. This CDR3 reads CASSQDFPSLHF. Written as DNA, the CDR3 is TGTGCCAGCAGCCAAGATTTTCCGTCCCTCCACTTT.

In its sample, this clonotype ranks as medium-sized (0.01 to 0.1%). The CDR3 loop reads CASIRWGTGELFF. The CDR3 nucleotides read TGTGCCAGCATCCGATGGGGGACCGGGGAGCTGTTTTTT. V usage is TRBV5-5 and J usage is TRBJ2-2, with D tentatively TRBD1 or TRBD2 (5 bases each). The CDR3 consists of 13 residues. V was clipped by 6 bases and J by 5 bases, with 11 bases between them. Germline V gives CDR1 SGHKS, CDR2 YYEKEE (reference sequence). Together with reference TRBV5-5 and TRBJ2-2, the CDR3 gives the full variable domain: DAGVTQSPTHLIKTRGQQVTLRCSPISGHKSVSWYQQVLGQGPQFIFQYYEKEERGRGNFPDRFSARQFPNYSSELNVNALLLGDSALYLCASIRWGTGELFFGEGSRLTVL.

In its sample, this clonotype was seen many times. This chain joins TRBV20-1 and TRBJ1-1, with 7 bases matching TRBD1. Germline V gene lookup returns CDR1 DFQATT and CDR2 SNEGSKA (reference sequence). The V and J ends lost 2 bases and 0 bases, in that order; junction bases with no gene match: 9. There are 16 residues in the CDR3. The CDR3 coding sequence is TGCAGTGCTAGACCTCCGACAGGGACCATGAACACTGAAGCTTTCTTT. Translation: CSARPPTGTMNTEAFF.

The sample holds many counts of this clonotype. The chain joins TRBV20-1 to TRBJ2-7, with 8 bases matching TRBD1. Trimming took 2 bases from V and 1 from J; bases not matched to a gene: 4. CDR1 is DFQATT and CDR2 is SNEGSKA in the germline V gene (reference sequence). The CDR3 runs to 14 residues. Written as DNA, the CDR3 is TGCAGTGCTAGAAGGCAGGGGGCTTCCTACGAGCAGTACTTC. It yields the protein CSARRQGASYEQYF.

This clonotype was seen ten or more times. This sequence joins TRBV12-3 or TRBV12-4 and TRBJ1-1, with a tentative D call TRBD1 (5 bases). This CDR3 contains 13 residues. V was shortened by 4 bases and J by 5 bases, with 11 bases between the two germline ends. Written as DNA, the CDR3 is TGTGCCAGCAGTTCCGGGGGTGGGACTGAAGCTTTCTTT. Encoded protein: CASSSGGGTEAFF.

In this sample, this clonotype turned up many times. The gene calls are TRBV6-2 or TRBV6-3 and TRBJ2-3; D is unclear. V gave up 0 bases and J gave up 2 bases, with 9 bases separating them. This CDR3 contains 15 residues. CDR1 MNHEY and CDR2 SVGEGT come from the germline V gene. The CDR3, as DNA: TGTGCCAGCAGTTACTCGAGGCAAGACACAGATACGCAGTATTTT. Amino acids: CASSYSRQDTDTQYF.

This clonotype showed up just a few times. This rearrangement joins TRBV7-8 to TRBJ2-2; D may be TRBD2 (5 bases). This CDR3 comprises 14 residues. CDR1 is SGHVS and CDR2 is FQNEAQ in the germline V gene. Deletions cut 5 bases from V and 7 bases from J, with 14 bases between. The CDR3 DNA sequence: TGTGCCAGCAGCACTACTAGACTCAGCGGGGAGCTGTTTTTT. It specifies CASSTTRLSGELFF.

This clonotype was detected ten times or more. The J gene is TRBJ2-5, the V gene TRBV7-9; a weak D match, TRBD2 (6 bases). The CDR3 is made up of 15 amino acids. V was pared by 5 bases and J by 9 bases, with 22 bases between. Germline CDR1 and CDR2: SEHNR and FQNEAQ (reference sequence). In DNA form, the CDR3 reads TGTGCCAGCAGCCCGGCGGGACCCGAGGGGCTAGCCCAGTACTTC. Protein product: CASSPAGPEGLAQYF.

This clonotype showed up many times. V usage is TRBV18 and J usage is TRBJ2-3; 8 bases match TRBD2. This CDR3 has 16 amino acids. The germline CDR1 and CDR2 sequences are KGHSH and LQKENI. V was clipped by 3 bases and J by 0 bases; unmatched bases: 5. The CDR3 protein is CASSPQAGASTDTQYF. The DNA for the CDR3 is TGTGCCAGCTCACCGCAAGCGGGGGCGAGCACAGATACGCAGTATTTT.

This clonotype was counted a few times. V gene TRBV2 combines with J gene TRBJ2-1; TRBD1 agrees at 7 bases. V shed 8 bases, J shed 6 bases, and the junction held 10 bases outside the gene matches. This CDR3 is built from 14 residues. Per germline, CDR1 SNHLY and CDR2 FYNNEI. The CDR3 bases are TGTGCCAGCCGAGCTCGGACAGGCGCCAATGAGCAGTTCTTC. Residues: CASRARTGANEQFF.

This clonotype was picked up many times. The chain recombines TRBV20-1 with TRBJ1-5, with TRBD1 matching over 10 bases. The V segment lost 0 bases and the J segment 6 bases; nucleotides outside the gene matches: 5. Germline V gives CDR1 DFQATT, CDR2 SNEGSKA (reference sequence). The CDR3 loop spans 15 amino acids. The DNA for the CDR3 is TGCAGTGCTAGAGATTGGGGACAGGGGTTTCAGCCCCAGCATTTT. As protein: CSARDWGQGFQPQHF.

The genes are TRBV18 and TRBJ2-7, with 7 bases lining up with TRBD1. The ends lost 2 bases at V and 4 bases at J; junction bases unmatched: 2. The CDR3 contains 13 residues. CDR1 and CDR2 from the germline V gene are KGHSH and LQKENI. The CDR3 reads CASSPNRGYEQYF. CDR3 nucleotide sequence: TGTGCCAGCTCACCAAACAGGGGTTACGAGCAGTACTTC.

This clonotype was counted at least ten times. The chain couples TRBV6-1 to TRBJ1-1; tentatively, D is TRBD1 (6 bases). This CDR3 is built from 14 residues. Trimming took off 7 bases at V and 6 bases at J, with 18 bases between the two ends. Germline loops: CDR1 MNHNS, CDR2 SASEGT. The CDR3 bases are TGTGCCAGCACCGAAAGCCGGGGGCAGGCTGAAGCTTTCTTT. Translated: CASTESRGQAEAFF.

This clonotype was seen many times. This sequence joins TRBV7-9 and TRBJ2-3; 12 nucleotides align to TRBD2. The CDR3 runs 19 residues. V dropped 5 bases and J dropped 1; count of bases not matched to a gene: 13. Germline CDR1 reads SEHNR; CDR2 reads FQNEAQ (reference sequence). The CDR3 reads CASSPGLAGWSGGTDTQYF. The CDR3 DNA is TGTGCCAGCAGCCCTGGACTAGCGGGGTGGAGTGGTGGCACAGATACGCAGTATTTT.

By sample share, this clonotype is medium-sized. J is TRBJ2-1 and V is TRBV7-8; D is uncertain. The CDR3 consists of 14 residues. V dropped 2 bases and J dropped 10 bases, with 15 bases sitting between them. Germline CDR1 is SGHVS and CDR2 is FQNEAQ. The CDR3 DNA reads TGTGCCAGCAGCTTATCTCTCCACCGAAGCGAGCAGTTCTTC. Translation gives CASSLSLHRSEQFF.

This clonotype was detected a few times. The rearrangement joins TRBV11-1 to TRBJ1-1; D unresolved. V was trimmed by 7 bases and J by 0 bases, leaving 12 bases between them. The CDR3 contains 14 residues. Germline V CDR1 and CDR2: SGHAT, FQDESV (reference sequence). CDR3 nucleotides: TGTGCCAGCACCCCCCGGGCCATGAACACTGAAGCTTTCTTT. It specifies CASTPRAMNTEAFF.

The V gene is TRBV5-4, the J gene TRBJ1-2; no clear D gene. V lost 7 bases to trimming and J lost 6 bases, with 13 bases between them. In germline, CDR1 is SGHNT, CDR2 YYREEE (reference sequence). The CDR3 sequence is 12 residues long. The CDR3 spells CASSLQRDGYTF. CDR3 in DNA: TGTGCCAGCTCCCTCCAAAGGGATGGCTACACCTTC.

This clonotype was counted many times. The chain links TRBV29-1 to TRBJ1-1, with 8 positions matching TRBD1. V lost 6 bases, J lost 1 base, and 4 bases stayed unmatched. The germline V gene has CDR1 SQVTM and CDR2 ANQGSEA. The CDR3 covers 13 residues. CDR3 sequence reads: CSVADRANTEAFF. In nucleotides, the CDR3 is TGCAGCGTCGCGGACAGGGCGAACACTGAAGCTTTCTTT.

The sample holds many counts of this clonotype. This sequence joins TRBV7-3 and TRBJ2-5; D may be TRBD1 (6 bases). Looked up from germline, CDR1 is SGHTA and CDR2 is FQGTGA. V lost 6 bases, J lost 2 bases, and 10 bases lay in between. The CDR3 spans 13 residues. The CDR3 sequence is CASSGGPQETQYF. The CDR3 DNA is TGTGCCAGCAGTGGGGGCCCACAAGAGACCCAGTACTTC.